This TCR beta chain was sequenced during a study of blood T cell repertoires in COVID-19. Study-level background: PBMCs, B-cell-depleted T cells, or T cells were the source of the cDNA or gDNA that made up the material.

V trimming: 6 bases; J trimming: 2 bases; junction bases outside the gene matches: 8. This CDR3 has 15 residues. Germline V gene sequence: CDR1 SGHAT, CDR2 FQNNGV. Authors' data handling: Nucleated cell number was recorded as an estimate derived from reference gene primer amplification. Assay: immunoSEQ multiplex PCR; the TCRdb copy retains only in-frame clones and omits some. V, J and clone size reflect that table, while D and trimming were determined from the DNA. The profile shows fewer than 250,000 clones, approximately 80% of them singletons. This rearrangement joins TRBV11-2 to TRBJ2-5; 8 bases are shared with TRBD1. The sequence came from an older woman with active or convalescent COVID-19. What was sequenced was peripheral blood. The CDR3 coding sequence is TGTGCCAGCAGACGTCAGGGGGCACGGCAAGAGACCCAGTACTTC. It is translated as CASRRQGARQETQYF.